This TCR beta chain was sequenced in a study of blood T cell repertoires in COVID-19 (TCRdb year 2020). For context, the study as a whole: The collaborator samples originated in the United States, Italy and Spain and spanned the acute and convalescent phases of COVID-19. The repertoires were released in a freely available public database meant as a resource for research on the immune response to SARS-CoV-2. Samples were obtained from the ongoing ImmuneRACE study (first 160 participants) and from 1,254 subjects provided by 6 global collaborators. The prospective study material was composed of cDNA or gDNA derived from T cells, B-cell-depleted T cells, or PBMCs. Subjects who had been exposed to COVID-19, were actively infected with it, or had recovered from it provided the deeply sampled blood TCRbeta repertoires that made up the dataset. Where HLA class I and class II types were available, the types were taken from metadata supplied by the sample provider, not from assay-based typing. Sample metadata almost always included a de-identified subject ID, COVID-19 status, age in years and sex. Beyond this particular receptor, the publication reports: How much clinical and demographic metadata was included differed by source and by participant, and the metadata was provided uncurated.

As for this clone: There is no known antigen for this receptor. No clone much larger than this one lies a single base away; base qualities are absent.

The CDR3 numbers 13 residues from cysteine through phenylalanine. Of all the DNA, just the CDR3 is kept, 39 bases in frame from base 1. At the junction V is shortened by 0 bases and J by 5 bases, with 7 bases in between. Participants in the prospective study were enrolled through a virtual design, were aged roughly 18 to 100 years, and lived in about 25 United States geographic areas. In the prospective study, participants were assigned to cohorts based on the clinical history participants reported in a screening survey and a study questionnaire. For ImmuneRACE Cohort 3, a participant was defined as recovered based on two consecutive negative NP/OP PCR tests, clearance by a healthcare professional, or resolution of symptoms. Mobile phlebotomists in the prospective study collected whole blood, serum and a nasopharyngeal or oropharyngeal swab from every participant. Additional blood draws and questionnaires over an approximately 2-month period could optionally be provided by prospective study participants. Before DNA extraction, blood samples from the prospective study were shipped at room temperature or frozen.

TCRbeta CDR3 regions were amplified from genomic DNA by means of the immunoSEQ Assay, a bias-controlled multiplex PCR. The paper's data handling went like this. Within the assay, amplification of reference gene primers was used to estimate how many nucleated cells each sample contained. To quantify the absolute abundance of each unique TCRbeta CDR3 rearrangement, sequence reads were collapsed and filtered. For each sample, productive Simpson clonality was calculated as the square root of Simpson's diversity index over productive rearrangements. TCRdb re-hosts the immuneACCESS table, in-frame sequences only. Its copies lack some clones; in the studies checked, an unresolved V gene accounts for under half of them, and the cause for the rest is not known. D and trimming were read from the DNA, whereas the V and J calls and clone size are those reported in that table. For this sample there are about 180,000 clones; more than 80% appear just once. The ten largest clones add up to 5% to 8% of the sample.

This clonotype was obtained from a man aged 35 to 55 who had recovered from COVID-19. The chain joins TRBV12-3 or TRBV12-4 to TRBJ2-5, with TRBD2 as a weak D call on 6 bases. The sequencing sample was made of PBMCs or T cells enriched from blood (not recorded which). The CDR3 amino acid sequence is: CASSLAEGETQYF. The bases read TGTGCCAGCAGTTTAGCGGAGGGTGAGACCCAGTACTTC.